The 26 T cell receptor delta chains in this list originate from one sample, sequenced in a study of Vδ1+ human thymocytes. Points from the study as a whole: Thymic TRG and TRD repertoires appeared highly polyclonal, with Gaussian CDR3 length distributions.

The template was reverse-transcribed extracted RNA. CDR3 amplicons came from multiplex PCR with pooled V-gene forward and constant-region reverse primers. TCRdb reprocessed the multiplex PCR reads through CATT. The data contain 20,000 to 25,000 delta-chain clones, about 8% of them singletons. These TCRs' antigens remain unknown. Specimen: Vdelta1+ gamma-delta thymocytes from the thymus. Subset specified: FACS-sorted CD3+ TCRalphabeta- TCRVdelta1+ TCRVdelta2- thymocytes. Every receptor here comes from a child less than two years old who had congenital heart surgery.

This clone was observed a handful of times. The chain is built from TRDV1 and TRDJ1; 11 bases are shared with TRDD3. V dropped 5 bases and J dropped 3; count of bases not matched to a gene: 17. Looked up from germline, CDR1 is TSWWSYY and CDR2 is QGS. CDR3 size: 19 residues. As DNA, the CDR3 is TGTGCTCTTGGGCCGATTTTTCCGTACTGGGGGATAGGCGCCGATAAACTCATCTTT. Translating gives CALGPIFPYWGIGADKLIF.

The count of this clone is one. The V gene is TRDV1, the J gene TRDJ1, with a tentative D call TRDD2 (6 bases). Assignment of the J gene here rests on matching the DNA to germline, because TCRdb gives none. The germline V and J ends were trimmed by 7 bases and 4 bases, with 25 bases remaining between them. Per the germline V gene, CDR1 is TSWWSYY and CDR2 is QGS. The CDR3 has 17 amino acids. Here the CDR3 DNA reads TGTGCTCTTGTAAGGCCTTCCCACGGAGCGGCGGGCGATAAACTCATCTTT. Translation gives CALVRPSHGAAGDKLIF.

The genes are TRDV1 and TRDJ1; D might be TRDD3 (5 bases). The CDR3 runs 23 residues. Trimming shortened V by 1 base and J by 3 bases, and 36 bases separated the two germline ends. Germline-derived CDR1 and CDR2 are TSWWSYY and QGS. The CDR3, as DNA: TGTGCTCTTGGGGAACCTGCCCCATACGCGGTAGAGCGGCCGTTAGGGATTTCCGATAAACTCATCTTT. Translating gives CALGEPAPYAVERPLGISDKLIF.

The J gene is TRDJ1, the V gene TRDV1; TRDD3 agrees at 12 bases. The CDR3 has 17 amino acids. Germline lookup yields CDR1 TSWWSYY and CDR2 QGS. The trim removed 0 bases at V and 2 bases at J, leaving 4 bases unmatched. The chain's CDR3 is CALGELVWGIRTDKLIF. Written as DNA, the CDR3 is TGTGCTCTTGGGGAACTGGTCTGGGGGATACGAACCGATAAACTCATCTTT.

This clone has a handful of counts. This chain uses TRDV1 with TRDJ1; a weak D match, TRDD2 (8 bases). Germline loops: CDR1 TSWWSYY, CDR2 QGS. The CDR3 length is 19 residues. Trimming left V 1 base short and J 10 bases short, with 31 bases between. Here the CDR3 reads CALGERSLPTVVGDPGLIF. The CDR3 DNA reads TGTGCTCTTGGGGAACGGTCGCTTCCTACGGTGGTGGGGGACCCGGGACTCATCTTT.

The V and J genes are TRDV1 and TRDJ1, with TRDD3 matching 8 bases. The CDR3 runs to 16 residues. The V and J ends lost 8 bases and 2 bases, in that order; junction bases with no gene match: 13. Germline values: CDR1 TSWWSYY, CDR2 QGS. This chain's CDR3 is CALHYWGPPPTDKLIF. In DNA form, the CDR3 reads TGTGCTCTTCACTACTGGGGGCCCCCCCCTACCGATAAACTCATCTTT.

In this sample, this clone turned up a few times. J is TRDJ1 and V is TRDV1; 7 nucleotides match TRDD3. The V gene's germline CDR1 is TSWWSYY and CDR2 QGS. The CDR3 sequence is 20 residues long. V lost 0 bases and J lost 2; bases outside the gene matches: 18. The CDR3 here is CALGELTRRWAGGRTDKLIF. In DNA form, the CDR3 reads TGTGCTCTTGGGGAACTTACACGACGATGGGCTGGGGGGCGTACCGATAAACTCATCTTT.

Only a few counts were recorded for this clone. The gene calls are TRDV1 and TRDJ1; the match to TRDD3 covers 9 bases. V shed 3 bases and J 0 bases; nucleotides not matched to a gene: 14. This CDR3 spans 19 amino acids. Germline V gene lookup returns CDR1 TSWWSYY and CDR2 QGS. This CDR3 is CALGDYYDDWGNHTDKLIF. The CDR3 DNA reads as TGTGCTCTTGGGGACTACTATGATGACTGGGGGAACCACACCGATAAACTCATCTTT.

This clone was picked up a small number of times. This chain connects TRDV1 to TRDJ1, with TRDD3 identical over 10 bases. CDR3 length equals 20 residues. V lost 0 bases to trimming and J lost 0 bases; unmatched junction nucleotides: 13. Germline values: CDR1 TSWWSYY, CDR2 QGS. CDR3 DNA: TGTGCTCTTGGGGAACTTGCCGGAGTACTGGGGGATTCGTACACCGATAAACTCATCTTT. This sequence encodes CALGELAGVLGDSYTDKLIF.

The J gene is TRDJ1, the V gene TRDV1; 10 nucleotides align to TRDD3. The CDR3 has 18 amino acids. Trimming cost V 4 bases and J 7 bases; bases outside gene matches: 18. The germline V gene has CDR1 TSWWSYY and CDR2 QGS. The CDR3 DNA follows: TGTGCTCTTGGGGCGTTCTACGGAGGAGGAGGGGGATACGGTAAACTCATCTTT. Amino acids: CALGAFYGGGGGYGKLIF.

This clone occurred a few times. The V call is TRDV1, the J call TRDJ1; D is unclear. CDR1 and CDR2 from the germline V gene are TSWWSYY and QGS. The V gene lost 4 bases and the J gene lost 0 bases, with 12 bases spanning the gap. The CDR3 is 15 amino acids. The CDR3 loop reads CALGGLPLYTDKLIF. As DNA, the CDR3 is TGTGCTCTTGGGGGACTCCCCCTATACACCGATAAACTCATCTTT.

This clone is judged medium-sized. V and J are TRDV2 and TRDJ1, with TRDD3 matching 8 bases. V trimming: 2 bases; J trimming: 0 bases; junction bases outside the gene matches: 4. The CDR3 totals 15 residues. Germline CDR1 is GEAIGNYY and CDR2 is EKD. The CDR3 sequence: CACDNWGDYTDKLIF. CDR3 nucleotide sequence: TGTGCCTGTGACAACTGGGGGGATTACACCGATAAACTCATCTTT.

This clone turned up a few times. The chain employs TRDV1 and TRDJ1; TRDD3 agrees at 12 bases. This CDR3 comprises 18 residues. In germline, CDR1 is TSWWSYY, CDR2 QGS. V gave up 4 bases and J gave up 0 bases; unmatched junction bases: 9. CDR3 nucleotides: TGTGCTCTTGGGGGGCTAGACTGGGGGATACCTGACACCGATAAACTCATCTTT. The encoded protein is CALGGLDWGIPDTDKLIF.

A few counts support this clone. This chain connects TRDV1 to TRDJ1; 10 bases match TRDD3. The V gene end was trimmed by 3 bases and the J gene end by 3 bases; junction bases not matched to a gene: 7. CDR1 is TSWWSYY, CDR2 QGS, per germline. The CDR3 is made up of 16 amino acids. CDR3 coding DNA: TGTGCTCTTGGGGACCCCAGGGGGGGATACGCCGATAAACTCATCTTT. Protein product: CALGDPRGGYADKLIF.

This clone has only one observation. No V gene was called here, but the J gene is TRDJ1; TRDD3 is the table's D call, not checked against the DNA. The CDR3 has 17 amino acids. The CDR3 DNA sequence: TGTGCTCTTGGGGAGAGCTTTCTACTGGGGGCCAGCGATAAACTCATCTTT. It translates to CALGESFLLGASDKLIF.

The chain is built from TRDV1 and TRDJ1, with 12 nucleotides matching TRDD3. Here the J gene was assigned by germline matching of the DNA, as TCRdb has none. Germline assignment: CDR1 TSWWSYY and CDR2 QGS. This CDR3 spans 19 amino acids. The V gene end was trimmed by 6 bases and the J gene end by 9 bases; junction bases not matched to a gene: 23. DNA of the CDR3: TGTGCTCTTGGAGGGGATTCTAACAACCCGTACTGGGGGATACATGAACTCATCTTT. It specifies CALGGDSNNPYWGIHELIF.

This clone was observed a few times. This chain uses TRDV1 with TRDJ1; 9 bases map to TRDD3. The CDR3 totals 16 residues. J gave up 6 bases and V 2 bases, and 10 bases lay outside the gene matches. CDR1 and CDR2 from the germline V gene are TSWWSYY and QGS. The DNA of the CDR3 is TGTGCTCTTGGGGAAAAGTTCGCTGGGGGATCGTATAAACTCATCTTT. Its protein product is CALGEKFAGGSYKLIF.

In its sample, this clone was seen a few times. V is TRDV1 and J is TRDJ1; unclear D gene. The CDR3 runs 18 residues. V dropped 2 bases and J dropped 6 bases, with 25 bases sitting between them. CDR1 is TSWWSYY, CDR2 QGS, per germline. In nucleotides, the CDR3 is TGTGCTCTTGGGGAATCATACTCACGGCGGAGTGGGTTCAATAAACTCATCTTT. Protein sequence: CALGESYSRRSGFNKLIF.

The J gene is TRDJ1, the V gene TRDV1; 9 nucleotides match TRDD2. TCRdb offers no J gene call, so here the DNA was matched to germline to obtain one. The V gene's germline CDR1 is TSWWSYY and CDR2 QGS. V shed 1 base, J shed 1 base, and the junction held 13 bases outside the gene matches. This CDR3 has 19 amino acids. The DNA for the CDR3 is TGTGCTCTTGGGGAACCGGTGGAGCCTTCCTACGGTTCCACCGATAAACTCATCTTT. Amino acid sequence: CALGEPVEPSYGSTDKLIF.

The rearrangement links TRDV1 to TRDJ1; possibly TRDD2 for D (6 bases). Germline V gives CDR1 TSWWSYY, CDR2 QGS. Trimming pared 9 bases from V and 2 bases from J, leaving 22 bases between. This CDR3 contains 16 residues. Here the CDR3 reads CALGFLPLYRTDKLIF. The CDR3 bases are TGTGCTCTGGGCTTCCTCCCTTTGTACCGTACCGATAAACTCATCTTT.

This clone turned up a few times. This chain connects TRDV1 to TRDJ1, with 13 bases that match TRDD3. The J segment lost 4 bases and the V segment lost 5 bases, leaving 10 bases of the junction unmatched. Germline V gene data show CDR1 as TSWWSYY and CDR2 as QGS. This CDR3 region has 17 residues. The CDR3 DNA is TGTGCTCTTGGGAAGCACTGGGGGATACGTCCCCGCGATAAACTCATCTTT. As protein: CALGKHWGIRPRDKLIF.

This chain links TRDV1 with TRDJ1; TRDD3 agrees at 8 bases. The germline gives CDR1 TSWWSYY, CDR2 QGS. The CDR3 is 17 residues long. V dropped 1 base and J dropped 0; count of bases not matched to a gene: 7. CDR3 residues: CALGEQWLGDYTDKLIF. The CDR3 nucleotides are TGTGCTCTTGGGGAACAGTGGCTGGGGGACTACACCGATAAACTCATCTTT.

This clone was seen more than once but under ten times. The chain couples TRDV1 to TRDJ1, with a possible D match to TRDD2 (6 bases). The germline V gene encodes CDR1 TSWWSYY and CDR2 QGS. This CDR3 spans 16 amino acids. V was cut by 3 bases and J by 0 bases, with 14 bases left in between. The chain's CDR3 is CALGDLPGDNTDKLIF. CDR3 coding DNA: TGTGCTCTTGGGGACCTTCCGGGAGACAACACCGATAAACTCATCTTT.

The chain has TRDV1 and TRDJ1, with 7 nucleotides matching TRDD3. The CDR3 spans 20 residues. Trimming took 6 bases from V and 0 from J; bases not matched to a gene: 22. The germline V gene encodes CDR1 TSWWSYY and CDR2 QGS. The CDR3 spells CALGGFTGLGTSGDTDKLIF. CDR3 sequence (DNA): TGTGCTCTTGGTGGATTCACCGGACTGGGGACCTCGGGGGACACCGATAAACTCATCTTT.

This clone was counted only a few times. One end of the junction is discordant with germline, which a read error may explain. The genes are TRDV2 and TRDJ1, with TRDD3 as a possible D gene (5 bases). The V gene's germline CDR1 is GEAIGNYY and CDR2 EKD. This CDR3 has 18 residues. In nucleotides, the CDR3 is TGCGCCTGTGGCACCGGAGCCCAAACTGGATTGTACACCGATAAACTCATCTTT. Encoded protein: CACGTGAQTGLYTDKLIF.

This clone was seen only a few times. Mismatch with germline at one junction end may stem from a read error. The chain joins TRDV1 to TRDJ2, with a possible D match to TRDD3 (5 bases). Germline assignment: CDR1 TSWWSYY and CDR2 QGS. The CDR3 loop spans 21 amino acids. Here the CDR3 reads CALGELVGQDLRVRSKAQLFF. The CDR3 DNA reads as TGCGCTCTTGGGGAACTAGTGGGTCAAGACCTTAGAGTCAGGTCGAAAGCACAACTCTTCTTT.